The clone carrying this T cell receptor (beta chain) appeared once. This record comes from a study of blood T cell repertoires in COVID-19. The wider study: There were acute and convalescent COVID-19 samples, and they came from the United States, Italy and Spain. The analysed material was cDNA or gDNA that came from T cells, B-cell-depleted T cells, or PBMCs.

Libraries were prepared by immunoSEQ multiplex PCR; TCRdb keeps only in-frame clonotypes and omits some of them. The sample yields 20,000 to 25,000 clones, 80% to 90% seen once. The CDR3 has 14 amino acids. In germline, CDR1 is MNHEY, CDR2 SVGAGI. The trim removed 6 bases at V and 4 bases at J, leaving 5 bases unmatched. The V call is TRBV6-5, the J call TRBJ1-4; TRBD1 matches at 7 bases. The sequence came from a woman older than 75 with active COVID-19. The specimen was peripheral blood. CDR3 residues: CASRGDRGNEKLFF. The CDR3 nucleotides read TGTGCCAGCAGAGGGGACAGAGGTAATGAAAAACTGTTTTTT.